Listed below are T cell receptor beta chains from one sample, sequenced in a study of cytomegalovirus exposure and HLA in healthy donors. Sequencing was performed with immunoSEQ multiplex PCR; in TCRdb, only in-frame clones are kept and a portion is missing. The sample has 90,000 to 150,000 clones, over 75% seen once; the top ten hold about 6%. Sequences were obtained from PBMCs. The source of these receptors is a man between 18 and 35 years old in good health and CMV-seropositive. CDR3s include the opening cysteine and the closing phenylalanine or tryptophan. Each record gives: clone size, J gene, V gene, CDR3 protein. Clone size is not always given. Where it is, it says once, few, many or a class for expanded clones.

NA | TRBJ2-2 | TRBV11-2 | CASSFDKGGGGGNTGELFF
NA | TRBJ2-2 | TRBV30 | CAWTPAGFRELFF
NA | TRBJ2-1 | TRBV5-1 | CASSLPLSGGNNEQFF
NA | TRBJ2-1 | TRBV5-4 | CASSLVLAGGPWNEQFF
NA | TRBJ1-1 | TRBV6-6 | CATKPGPANTEAFF
NA | TRBJ1-6 | TRBV27 | CASSPPSVNADSPLHF
NA | TRBJ1-1 | TRBV14 | CASSPLVDLRTEAFF
few | TRBJ2-2 | TRBV5-6 | CASSTGGNTGELFF
NA | TRBJ1-2 | TRBV30 | CAWSPSRRPNYGYTF
NA | TRBJ2-1 | TRBV18 | CASSPAGYFDEQFF
NA | TRBJ1-4 | TRBV4-1 | CASSQAWGRGGTNEKLFF